Listed here are 10 T cell receptor beta chains from one sample, sequenced in a study of T cell responses to AZD1222 COVID-19 vaccine. Clones were read by immunoSEQ multiplex PCR, and TCRdb kept only the in-frame ones, dropping some. The table lists roughly 110,000 clones, 75% to 95% of them singletons, with 6.2% in the top ten. The material sequenced was peripheral blood, taken 28 days after the second AZD1222 dose. The receptors originated from an adult who received the AZD1222 COVID-19 vaccine.

The rearrangement uses TRBV6-5 and TRBJ2-2; D not resolved. V lost 6 bases, J lost 7 bases, and 18 bases lay in between. The CDR3 is 15 residues long. The germline gives CDR1 MNHEY, CDR2 SVGAGI. As DNA, the CDR3 is TGTGCCAGCAGCCACGCTGGCTTGAAGGGCGGGGAGCTGTTTTTT. Its translation is CASSHAGLKGGELFF.

The genes are TRBV2 and TRBJ1-5; no definite D call. This CDR3 is built from 13 residues. Trimming took 4 bases from V and 0 from J, leaving 4 bases between them. Germline V gives CDR1 SNHLY, CDR2 FYNNEI. The CDR3 sequence: CASSVTSNQPQHF. The CDR3 region has the DNA TGTGCCAGCAGTGTGACTAGCAATCAGCCCCAGCATTTT.

This clone is a singleton in its sample. The chain has TRBV19 and TRBJ1-5; D is unresolved. In germline, CDR1 is LNHDA, CDR2 SQIVND (reference sequence). The CDR3 spans 12 residues. V gave up 5 bases and J gave up 4 bases, with 6 bases separating them. In DNA form, the CDR3 reads TGTGCCAGTAGTCCTTGGAATCAGCCCCAGCATTTT. This translates into CASSPWNQPQHF.

The J gene is TRBJ2-2, the V gene TRBV6-5; tentatively, D is TRBD2 (5 bases). Trimming stripped 7 bases from V and 4 bases from J, with 13 bases between. There are 14 residues in the CDR3. Germline CDR1 reads MNHEY; CDR2 reads SVGAGI. In nucleotides, the CDR3 is TGTGCCAGCATCAGAGGTCGGGGCACCGGGGAGCTGTTTTTT. This sequence encodes CASIRGRGTGELFF.

For this clone: Other nucleotide sequences in the sample specify the same CDR3. The V call is TRBV19, the J call TRBJ1-2; D call uncertain. Germline-derived CDR1 and CDR2 are LNHDA and SQIVND (reference sequence). The CDR3 length is 12 residues. V shed 5 bases and J shed 5 bases, with 9 bases lying between them. The CDR3 region is CASSLGRYGYTF. The CDR3 DNA reads as TGTGCCAGTAGTTTAGGGCGGTATGGCTACACCTTC.

J is TRBJ2-7 and V is TRBV9; 7 nucleotides match TRBD2. Germline lookup yields CDR1 SGDLS and CDR2 YYNGEE. The CDR3 extends over 14 amino acids. J was trimmed by 0 bases and V by 3 bases; bases with no gene match: 3. The CDR3 region is CASSAGGSSYEQYF. The CDR3, as DNA: TGTGCCAGCAGCGCCGGGGGGAGCTCCTACGAGCAGTACTTC.

The V gene is TRBV7-9, the J gene TRBJ1-1; the match to TRBD1 covers 7 bases. CDR1 SEHNR and CDR2 FQNEAQ come from the germline V gene (reference sequence). The CDR3 runs 15 residues. Losses at the gene ends were 4 bases for V and 0 bases for J; bases not matched to a gene: 5. The CDR3 DNA reads TGTGCCAGCAGCTCCAAGGACAGGCTGAACACTGAAGCTTTCTTT. Translating gives CASSSKDRLNTEAFF.

V is TRBV10-1 and J is TRBJ2-4; 8 positions agree with TRBD1. The germline V gene has CDR1 WNHNN and CDR2 SYGVQD (reference sequence). V was pared by 0 bases and J by 8 bases, with 3 bases of the junction left unmatched. The CDR3 covers 14 residues. The CDR3 reads CASSESDRGHIQYF. In DNA, the CDR3 is TGCGCCAGCAGTGAGTCAGACAGGGGCCACATTCAGTACTTC.

The rearrangement links TRBV7-2 to TRBJ1-6, with a possible D match to TRBD1 (5 bases). CDR3 size: 16 residues. Germline V gene sequence: CDR1 SGHTA, CDR2 FQGNSA. V was clipped by 2 bases and J by 9 bases, with 17 bases between them. CDR3: CASSLWVADNSSPLHF. The CDR3 bases are TGTGCCAGCAGCTTATGGGTCGCGGACAATAGTTCACCCCTCCACTTT.

The chain combines TRBV10-3 with TRBJ1-1, with D hard to call. This CDR3 comprises 13 residues. The V and J ends lost 3 bases and 1 base respectively, with 6 bases between them. The V gene's germline CDR1 is ENHRY and CDR2 SYGVKD. The CDR3 loop reads CAISDLTNTEAFF. Here the CDR3 DNA reads TGTGCCATCAGTGATTTAACGAACACTGAAGCTTTCTTT.